The TCR beta chain described here comes from a study of regulatory T cells in long-lasting Graves disease. General observations from the study: For persistent Graves' patients, TCR diversity was lower than for newly diagnosed ones. It was peripheral blood alone, not thyroid tissue, that was studied.

V was cut by 5 bases and J by 8 bases, with 9 bases left in between. Germline assignment: CDR1 SEHNR and CDR2 FQNEAQ (reference sequence). There are 11 residues in the CDR3. As for this clonotype: Its antigen is undetermined.

Investigators prepared the TCR beta libraries by applying iRepertoire HTBI primers and Arm-PCR of CDR3 regions. Each CDR3 protein is one row after TCRdb ran MiXCR on the multiplex PCR reads. The profile shows under 450,000 distinct CDR3 sequences, roughly 16% of them singletons. The time point was: newly diagnosed GD, antithyroid drugs for less than 3 months. The TCR library was prepared using RNA isolated from PBMCs. The same data also went into a second study, on T cells in Graves' hyperthyroidism and ophthalmopathy. Per that study: In patients aged 18 to 65, hyperthyroidism was newly diagnosed, with duration under 2 months. TCR CDR3 underwent first-round RT-PCR with the HTBI primer set.

The receptor was derived from a woman under 30 with Graves disease. The chain is built from TRBV7-9 and TRBJ1-2; D ambiguous. Specimen: peripheral blood mononuclear cells (PBMCs), collected at new diagnosis, from a patient treated with antithyroid drugs. The CDR3 reads CASSPSRGYTF. CDR3 DNA: TGTGCCAGCAGCCCCTCCCGGGGCTACACCTTC. Full variable domain (remainder filled in from reference TRBV7-9 and TRBJ1-2): DTGVSQNPRHKITKRGQNVTFRCDPISEHNRLYWYRQTLGQGPEFLTYFQNEAQLEKSRLLSDRFSAERPKGSFSTLEIQRTEQGDSAMYLCASSPSRGYTFGSGTRLTVV.